Below, one T cell receptor (beta chain) is given with its context. Sequencing used immunoSEQ multiplex PCR; TCRdb keeps in-frame clones, though not all of them. The profile shows 250,000 to 300,000 clones, about nine tenths of them singletons. Participant age was about 18 to 89 years, and participants resided in around 24 US areas. Before being deemed recovered, Cohort 3 donors had two negative PCRs, clearance, or symptom resolution. This sample is part of a study of blood T cell repertoires in COVID-19. In germline, CDR1 is KGHSH, CDR2 LQKENI. Trimming cost V 6 bases and J 1 base; bases outside gene matches: 6. The CDR3 covers 15 residues.

The sample was PBMCs or T cells enriched from blood (not recorded which). The sequence derives from a woman aged 40 to 50 who had recovered from COVID-19. V usage is TRBV18 and J usage is TRBJ2-7; 10 nucleotides line up with TRBD2. CDR3 nucleotide sequence: TGTGCCAGCTCCCCAGGACTAGCGGCATCCTACGAGCAGTACTTC. Translation: CASSPGLAASYEQYF.